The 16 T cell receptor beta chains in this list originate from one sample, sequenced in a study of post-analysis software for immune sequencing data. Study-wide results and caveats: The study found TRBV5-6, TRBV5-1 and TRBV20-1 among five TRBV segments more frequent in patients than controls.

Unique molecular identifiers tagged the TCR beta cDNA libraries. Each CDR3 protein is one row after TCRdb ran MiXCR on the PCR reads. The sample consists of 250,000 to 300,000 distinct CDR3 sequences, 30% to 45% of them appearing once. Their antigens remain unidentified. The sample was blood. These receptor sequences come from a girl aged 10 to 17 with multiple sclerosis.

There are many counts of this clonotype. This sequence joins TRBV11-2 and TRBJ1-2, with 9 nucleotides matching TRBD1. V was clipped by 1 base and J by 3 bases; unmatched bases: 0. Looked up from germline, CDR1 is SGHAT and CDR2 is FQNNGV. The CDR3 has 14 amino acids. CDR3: CASSLGQGDYGYTF. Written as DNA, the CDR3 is TGTGCCAGCAGCTTAGGACAGGGGGACTATGGCTACACCTTC.

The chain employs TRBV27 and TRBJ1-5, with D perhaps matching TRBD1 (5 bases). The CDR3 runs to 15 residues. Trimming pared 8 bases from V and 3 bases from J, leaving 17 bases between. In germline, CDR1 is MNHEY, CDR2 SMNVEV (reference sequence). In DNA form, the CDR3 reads TGTGCCAGCGCAACCGGGACGGGAACCAATCAGCCCCAGCATTTT. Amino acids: CASATGTGTNQPQHF.

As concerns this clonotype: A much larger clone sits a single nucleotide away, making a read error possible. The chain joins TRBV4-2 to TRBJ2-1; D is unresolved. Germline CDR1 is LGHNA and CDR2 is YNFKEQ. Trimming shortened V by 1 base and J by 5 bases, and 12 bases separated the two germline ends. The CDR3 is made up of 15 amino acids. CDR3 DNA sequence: TGTGCCAGCAGCCAAGTATTGGACCTGGACAATGAGCAGTTCTTC. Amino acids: CASSQVLDLDNEQFF.

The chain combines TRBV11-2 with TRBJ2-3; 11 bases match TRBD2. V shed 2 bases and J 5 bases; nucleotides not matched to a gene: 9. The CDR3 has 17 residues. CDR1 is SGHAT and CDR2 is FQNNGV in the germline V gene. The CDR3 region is CASSLTRLAGMRDTQYF. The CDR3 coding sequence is TGTGCCAGCAGCTTAACCCGACTAGCGGGGATGAGAGATACGCAGTATTTT.

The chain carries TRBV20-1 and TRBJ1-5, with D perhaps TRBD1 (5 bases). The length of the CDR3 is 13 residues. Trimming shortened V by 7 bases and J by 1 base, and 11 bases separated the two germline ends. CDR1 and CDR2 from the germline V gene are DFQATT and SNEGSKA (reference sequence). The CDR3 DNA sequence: TGCAGTGTTGGGGCTACGAGCAATCAGCCCCAGCATTTT. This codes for CSVGATSNQPQHF.

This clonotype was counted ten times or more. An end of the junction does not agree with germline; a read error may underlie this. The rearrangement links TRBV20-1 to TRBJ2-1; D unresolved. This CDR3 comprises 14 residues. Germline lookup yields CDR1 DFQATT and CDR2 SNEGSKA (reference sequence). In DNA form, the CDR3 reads TGCAGTGCTAGTCCGAGCCTCCCTGGCAATGAACAGTTCTTC. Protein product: CSASPSLPGNEQFF.

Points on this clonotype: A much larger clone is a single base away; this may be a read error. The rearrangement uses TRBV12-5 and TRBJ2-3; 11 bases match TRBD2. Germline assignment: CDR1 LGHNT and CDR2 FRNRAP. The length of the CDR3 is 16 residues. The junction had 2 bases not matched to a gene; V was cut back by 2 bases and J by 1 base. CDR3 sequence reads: CASGLILAGGTDTQYF. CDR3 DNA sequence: TGTGCTAGTGGTTTGATACTAGCGGGAGGCACAGATACGCAGTATTTT.

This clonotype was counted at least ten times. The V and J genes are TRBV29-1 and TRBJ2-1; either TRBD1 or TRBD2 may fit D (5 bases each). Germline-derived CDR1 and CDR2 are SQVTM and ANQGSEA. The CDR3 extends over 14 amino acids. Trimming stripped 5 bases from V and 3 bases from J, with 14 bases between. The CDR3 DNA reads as TGCAGCGTTCTATATGGGACCCTCTACAATGAGCAGTTCTTC. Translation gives CSVLYGTLYNEQFF.

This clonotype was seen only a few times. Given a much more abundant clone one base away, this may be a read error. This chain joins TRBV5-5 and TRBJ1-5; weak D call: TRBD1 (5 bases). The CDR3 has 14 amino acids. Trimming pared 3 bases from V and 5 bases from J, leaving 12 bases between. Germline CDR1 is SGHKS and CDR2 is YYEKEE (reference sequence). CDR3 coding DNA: TGTGCCAGCAGCTCATCGGGGGTGGATCAGCCCCAGCATTTT. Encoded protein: CASSSSGVDQPQHF. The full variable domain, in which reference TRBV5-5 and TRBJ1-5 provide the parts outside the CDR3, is DAGVTQSPTHLIKTRGQQVTLRCSPISGHKSVSWYQQVLGQGPQFIFQYYEKEERGRGNFPDRFSARQFPNYSSELNVNALLLGDSALYLCASSSSGVDQPQHFGDGTRLSIL.

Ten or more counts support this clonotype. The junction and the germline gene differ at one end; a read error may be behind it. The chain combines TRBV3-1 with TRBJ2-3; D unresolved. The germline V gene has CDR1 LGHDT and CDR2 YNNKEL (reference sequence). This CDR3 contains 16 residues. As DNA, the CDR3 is TGTGCCAGCAGCCAAGGTGTCGGAAGCGTCACAGATACACAGTATTTT. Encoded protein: CASSQGVGSVTDTQYF.

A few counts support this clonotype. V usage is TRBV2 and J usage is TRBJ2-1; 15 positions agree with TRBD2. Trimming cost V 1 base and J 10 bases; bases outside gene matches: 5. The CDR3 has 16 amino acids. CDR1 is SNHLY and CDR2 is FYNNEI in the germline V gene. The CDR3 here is CASSEGTSGRASEQFF. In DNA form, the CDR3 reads TGTGCCAGCAGTGAAGGGACTAGCGGGAGGGCCTCGGAGCAGTTCTTC.

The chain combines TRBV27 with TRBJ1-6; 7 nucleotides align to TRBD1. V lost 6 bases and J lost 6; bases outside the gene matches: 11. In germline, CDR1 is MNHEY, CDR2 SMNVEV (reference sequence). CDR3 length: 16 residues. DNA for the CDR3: TGTGCCAGCAGCCTTTTTCCACGACAGGGTAATTCACCCCTCCACTTT. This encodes CASSLFPRQGNSPLHF.

The CDR3 protein is CSASRGATEAFF. CDR3 DNA sequence: TGCAGTGCCTCCCGGGGGGCGACTGAAGCTTTCTTT. V usage is TRBV20-1 and J usage is TRBJ1-1; the D gene is possibly TRBD1 (6 bases). Germline CDR1 is DFQATT and CDR2 is SNEGSKA (reference sequence). Trimming took 6 bases from V and 5 from J, leaving 13 bases between them. This CDR3 has 12 amino acids.

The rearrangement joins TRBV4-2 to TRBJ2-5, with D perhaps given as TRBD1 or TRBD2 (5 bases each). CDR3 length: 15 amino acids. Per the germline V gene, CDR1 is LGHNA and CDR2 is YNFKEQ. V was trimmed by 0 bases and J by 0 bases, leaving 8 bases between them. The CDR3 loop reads CASSQELGDQETQYF. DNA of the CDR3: TGTGCCAGCAGCCAAGAATTGGGGGACCAAGAGACCCAGTACTTC.

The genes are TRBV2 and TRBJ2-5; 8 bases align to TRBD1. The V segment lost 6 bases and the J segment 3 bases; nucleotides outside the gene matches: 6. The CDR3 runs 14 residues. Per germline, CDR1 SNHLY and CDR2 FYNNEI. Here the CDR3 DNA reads TGTGCCAGCAGGGGACAGGCAGAAAAAGAGACCCAGTACTTC. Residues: CASRGQAEKETQYF.

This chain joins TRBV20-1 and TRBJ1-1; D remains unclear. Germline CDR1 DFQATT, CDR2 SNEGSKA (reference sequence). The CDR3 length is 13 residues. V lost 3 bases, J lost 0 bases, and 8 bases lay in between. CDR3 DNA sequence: TGCAGTGCTAGGAAGGGAATGAACACTGAAGCTTTCTTT. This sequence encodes CSARKGMNTEAFF.